This T cell receptor beta chain was retrieved from a study of blood T cells in healthy people across ages. General observations from the study: Diversity estimates drawn from one million T cells were deemed underestimates. A roughly linear age-dependent decrease characterized TCR beta diversity per million T cells.

Primers used in a second PCR of roughly 7 to 12 cycles were a sample-barcoded 5' primer and a J-beta primer mix. CDR3-containing paired-end reads numbered at least 2.5 million in each sample. MiXCR, applied by TCRdb to the 5' RACE reads, yields one record per CDR3 protein. The sample carries roughly 1.6 million distinct CDR3 sequences, roughly 32% recorded once. Total RNA was extracted at no less than 6 micrograms per sample. This clonotype came up a few times. As yet, its antigen is unknown. Deletions cut 6 bases from V and 11 bases from J, with 25 bases between. The V gene's germline CDR1 is DFQATT and CDR2 SNEGSKA (reference sequence). This CDR3 region has 14 residues.

This receptor was obtained from a woman aged 25 to 39 in good health. Specimen: blood. The V and J genes are TRBV20-1 and TRBJ2-5, with D possibly called TRBD1 or TRBD2 (6 bases each). The CDR3 nucleotides read TGCAGTGCCCCCCCGAGGTCCGGGGGCTATGAGCAGTACTTC. Its translation is CSAPPRSGGYEQYF.